What follows is one T cell receptor (beta chain) and its context. Its target is not known. Clones were sequenced by immunoSEQ multiplex PCR, and TCRdb holds only the in-frame ones, with some missing. The sample lists about 80,000 clones, 84% seen once, with roughly 25% in the top ten. After removal of 2 bases from V and 0 bases from J, the junction contained 1 base not matched to a gene. The CDR3 spans 15 residues. Germline CDR1 is LNHDA and CDR2 is SQIVND (reference sequence). These data are taken from a study of OX40 agonist ivuxolimab in advanced cancers. Notes on the study in general: Researchers report that CD8+ T cells had, on average, more expanded clones than CD4+. Patients who responded partially at 0.1-3.0 mg/kg showed clonal expansion ranking among the lowest.

This specimen was CD4+ or CD8+ T cells sorted from blood, taken in a trial of the OX40 agonist ivuxolimab. The chain employs TRBV19 and TRBJ1-5; 7 bases line up with TRBD1. This receptor was obtained from an adult with an advanced solid tumor such as melanoma, head and neck, liver or kidney cancer. The CDR3 loop is CASSITGDSNQPQHF. The DNA of the CDR3 is TGTGCCAGTAGTATAACAGGGGATAGCAATCAGCCCCAGCATTTT.